These 27 T cell receptor beta chains were all obtained from the same sample, sequenced in a study of Ad26.COV2.S vaccination and SARS-CoV-2 variants. Stated treatment: over 15 received Ad26.COV2.S at low or high dose, single or two shots; roughly 5 received placebo; per-sample allocation not given. After the first vaccine or placebo injection, samples were drawn on day 63. Generated by immunoSEQ multiplex PCR, the TCRdb table keeps only in-frame clones and is missing some. The sample comprises fewer than 400,000 clones, about nine tenths of which are singletons, and 3.5% rests with the top ten. This sample comprised peripheral blood, obtained in a trial of Ad26.COV2.S vaccine versus placebo. The receptors stem from a person aged 18 to 59 who received the Ad26.COV2.S COVID-19 vaccine or a placebo.

This sequence joins TRBV6-4 and TRBJ2-1; D gene unclear. The CDR3 is 15 amino acids. The germline CDR1 and CDR2 sequences are MRHNA and SNTAGT. The V gene lost 3 bases and the J gene lost 0 bases, with 9 bases spanning the gap. The CDR3 is CASSDMVSSYNEQFF. The CDR3 nucleotides read TGTGCCAGCAGTGATATGGTCAGCTCCTACAATGAGCAGTTCTTC.

This chain joins TRBV10-1 and TRBJ1-2; tentatively, D is TRBD1 (6 bases). The CDR3 contains 14 residues. V lost 7 bases and J lost 8, with 20 bases in between. Germline CDR1 reads WNHNN; CDR2 reads SYGVQD (reference sequence). In nucleotides, the CDR3 is TGCGCCAGCACCTTTATATGGGGGGGGCACGGCTACACCTTC. Protein product: CASTFIWGGHGYTF.

The rearrangement uses TRBV19 and TRBJ1-1; 8 bases are shared with TRBD1. From germline, CDR1 is LNHDA and CDR2 SQIVND (reference sequence). J gave up 4 bases and V 7 bases, and 8 bases lay outside the gene matches. There are 14 residues in the CDR3. CDR3 coding DNA: TGTGCCAGTACCCGGACAGGGAAGAGCACTGAAGCTTTCTTT. It translates to CASTRTGKSTEAFF.

V usage is TRBV7-9 and J usage is TRBJ1-2; a weak D match, TRBD1 (5 bases). In germline, CDR1 is SEHNR, CDR2 FQNEAQ (reference sequence). CDR3 size: 14 residues. The V and J ends lost 1 base and 5 bases respectively, with 11 bases between them. CDR3 protein: CASSLEGAGYGYTF. The CDR3, as DNA: TGTGCCAGCAGCTTAGAAGGGGCAGGGTATGGCTACACCTTC.

The J gene is TRBJ1-2, the V gene TRBV10-2; D ambiguous. Germline V gene sequence: CDR1 WSHSY, CDR2 SAAADI. The germline V and J ends were trimmed by 0 bases and 0 bases, with 8 bases remaining between them. This CDR3 spans 15 amino acids. The CDR3 sequence is CASSESQQANYGYTF. CDR3 bases: TGCGCCAGCAGTGAGTCCCAGCAAGCTAACTATGGCTACACCTTC.

The rearrangement joins TRBV6-5 to TRBJ2-2; TRBD1 matches 7 bases. CDR3 length: 13 amino acids. Germline trimming cut 7 bases from V and 6 bases from J; bases unmatched to any gene: 5. CDR1 and CDR2 (germline): MNHEY, SVGAGI. The CDR3 DNA sequence: TGTGCCAGCATGATAACAGGGGCCGGGGAGCTGTTTTTT. This encodes CASMITGAGELFF.

CDR3 residues: CAWNTPSDGYTF. DNA of the CDR3: TGTGCCTGGAATACCCCCTCGGACGGCTACACCTTC. The chain is built from TRBV30 and TRBJ1-2; D is uncertain. Between the trimmed V and J ends, which lost 4 bases and 8 bases, there was a span of 14 bases. This CDR3 spans 12 amino acids. Germline loops: CDR1 GTSNPN, CDR2 SVGIG (reference sequence).

The chain links TRBV25-1 to TRBJ2-7, with D maybe TRBD2 (6 bases). From germline, CDR1 is MGHDK and CDR2 SYGVNS. The CDR3 runs to 16 residues. V lost 0 bases to trimming and J lost 2 bases, with 14 bases between them. CDR3 sequence: CASSEYGTYRTYEQYF. The CDR3 DNA sequence: TGTGCCAGCAGTGAATACGGGACTTATAGAACCTACGAGCAGTACTTC.

With regard to this clone: The sample holds other DNA sequences that translate to the same CDR3. This sequence joins TRBV19 and TRBJ1-1; D is uncertain. The CDR3 spans 13 residues. Germline V gene lookup returns CDR1 LNHDA and CDR2 SQIVND (reference sequence). Between the trimmed V and J ends, which lost 1 base and 2 bases, there was a span of 5 bases. The CDR3 sequence is CASSIVRNTEAFF. The CDR3 DNA reads TGTGCCAGTAGTATAGTGAGAAACACTGAAGCTTTCTTT. Full variable domain (outside the CDR3, taken from reference TRBV19 and TRBJ1-1): DGGITQSPKYLFRKEGQNVTLSCEQNLNHDAMYWYRQDPGQGLRLIYYSQIVNDFQKGDIAEGYSVSREKKESFPLTVTSAQKNPTAFYLCASSIVRNTEAFFGQGTRLTVV.

This chain joins TRBV25-1 and TRBJ1-2, with unresolved D. CDR1 and CDR2 from the germline V gene are MGHDK and SYGVNS. Between the trimmed V and J ends, which lost 4 bases and 5 bases, there was a span of 17 bases. CDR3 length: 15 residues. DNA of the CDR3: TGTGCCAGCAGTGCTTCCGGTCGGACTACTTATGGCTACACCTTC. Amino acid sequence: CASSASGRTTYGYTF.

The rearrangement joins TRBV7-2 to TRBJ2-3; either TRBD1 or TRBD2 may supply D (6 bases each). The CDR3 covers 15 residues. Trimming took off 8 bases at V and 6 bases at J, with 21 bases between the two ends. Germline V gene sequence: CDR1 SGHTA, CDR2 FQGNSA. Here the CDR3 DNA reads TGTGCCAGCTCCGGAAGGGTGCAGGGGAGGGATACGCAGTATTTT. Its protein product is CASSGRVQGRDTQYF.

The J gene is TRBJ1-2, the V gene TRBV13, with a weak D call TRBD1 (5 bases). V was clipped by 5 bases and J by 4 bases, with 17 bases between them. Germline CDR1 reads PRHDT; CDR2 reads FYEKMQ (reference sequence). CDR3 size: 15 residues. CDR3 DNA sequence: TGTGCCAGCAGCCTTGATAGACAGCCTTCCTATGGCTACACCTTC. Its protein is CASSLDRQPSYGYTF.

The chain combines TRBV3-1 (or the pseudogene TRBV3-2) with TRBJ2-3; either TRBD1 or TRBD2 may fit D (6 bases each). CDR1 LGHDT and CDR2 YNNKEL come from the germline V gene (reference sequence). This CDR3 is built from 14 residues. V was trimmed by 4 bases and J by 3 bases, leaving 11 bases between them. As DNA, the CDR3 is TGTGCCAGCAGCCTGGGGGGCGGGACAGATACGCAGTATTTT. It codes for CASSLGGGTDTQYF.

This sequence joins TRBV7-2 and TRBJ2-3; D is possibly TRBD2 (7 bases). This CDR3 comprises 14 residues. V lost 8 bases and J lost 8, with 20 bases in between. CDR1 SGHTA and CDR2 FQGNSA come from the germline V gene. CDR3 loop: CASGPILGGGTQYF. The CDR3 DNA reads as TGTGCCAGCGGACCTATACTAGGGGGGGGTACGCAGTATTTT.

V is TRBV7-9 and J is TRBJ2-5, with 7 bases fitting TRBD2. Looked up from germline, CDR1 is SEHNR and CDR2 is FQNEAQ (reference sequence). The CDR3 has 16 amino acids. The junction had 10 bases not matched to a gene; V was cut back by 5 bases and J by 1 base. The DNA for the CDR3 is TGTGCCAGCAGCCCGGGTGGTAGCGGGCGCCAAGAGACCCAGTACTTC. Translation gives CASSPGGSGRQETQYF.

This chain connects TRBV5-8 to TRBJ1-2; D might be TRBD1 (6 bases). This CDR3 is 16 amino acids long. Germline V gene lookup returns CDR1 SGHTS and CDR2 YDEGEE. The ends were cut back, 0 bases at V and 5 bases at J, with 17 bases in the middle. CDR3 DNA sequence: TGTGCCAGCAGCTTGGTAACAACAGGGCTTGGATATGGCTACACCTTC. Translating it yields CASSLVTTGLGYGYTF.

The V gene is TRBV5-1, the J gene TRBJ1-1; D remains ambiguous. V dropped 5 bases and J dropped 4 bases, with 9 bases sitting between them. Germline CDR1 SGHRS, CDR2 YFSETQ. The CDR3 is 12 residues long. CDR3 sequence (DNA): TGCGCCAGCAGTCCCCTAGGCACTGAAGCTTTCTTT. Its protein is CASSPLGTEAFF.

The V and J genes are TRBV5-1 and TRBJ1-2, with a possible D match to TRBD1 (5 bases). Germline V CDR1 and CDR2: SGHRS, YFSETQ. This CDR3 region has 13 residues. V lost 4 bases and J 3 bases, leaving 10 bases between the germline ends. CDR3 nucleotides: TGCGCCAGCAGCGGTCAGGGAGACTATGGCTACACCTTC. Residues: CASSGQGDYGYTF.

The chain couples TRBV6-2 or TRBV6-3 to TRBJ1-5; a weak D match, TRBD1 (5 bases). The CDR3 length is 17 residues. The V gene's germline CDR1 is MNHEY and CDR2 SVGEGT. The germline V and J ends were trimmed by 2 bases and 1 base, with 15 bases remaining between them. The CDR3 loop reads CASSYGTREASNQPQHF. The CDR3 nucleotides are TGTGCCAGCAGTTACGGGACCCGGGAGGCGAGCAATCAGCCCCAGCATTTT.

CDR3 sequence (DNA): TGTGCCAGCAGTTACGACGGGGTCGAGCAGTACTTC. Amino acid sequence: CASSYDGVEQYF. The rearrangement uses TRBV6-5 and TRBJ2-7; D is possibly TRBD2 (5 bases). With 2 bases removed from V and 6 bases from J, the gap between germline ends came to 8 bases. The CDR3 runs 12 residues. The V gene's germline CDR1 is MNHEY and CDR2 SVGAGI.

The chain recombines TRBV4-1 with TRBJ1-2, with 11 bases fitting TRBD1. This CDR3 region has 15 residues. J lost 10 bases, V lost 0 bases, and 7 bases had no gene match. Germline V gene lookup returns CDR1 MGHRA and CDR2 YSYEKL. CDR3 sequence reads: CASSQEWGQGVIYTF. DNA for the CDR3: TGCGCCAGCAGCCAAGAATGGGGACAGGGGGTTATCTACACCTTC.

This clone has at least ten counts. This chain links TRBV7-2 with TRBJ1-2; maybe TRBD1 (5 bases). V was trimmed by 5 bases and J by 7 bases, leaving 20 bases between them. CDR3 length: 15 residues. The germline V gene encodes CDR1 SGHTA and CDR2 FQGNSA. The CDR3 loop is CASSPGTVPAGGYTF. The DNA of the CDR3 is TGTGCCAGCAGCCCGGGGACGGTTCCTGCCGGTGGCTACACCTTC.

The chain joins TRBV30 to TRBJ1-2, with TRBD1 as a possible D gene (5 bases). V was trimmed by 0 bases and J by 4 bases, leaving 9 bases between them. Germline CDR1 and CDR2: GTSNPN and SVGIG (reference sequence). The CDR3 spans 13 residues. The CDR3 coding sequence is TGTGCCTGGAGTGTGGGTGGGGCCTATGGCTACACCTTC. Translated, it gives CAWSVGGAYGYTF.

The table lists this clone with a count of one. V is TRBV11-2 and J is TRBJ1-3; unclear D gene. The CDR3 has 15 residues. From germline, CDR1 is SGHAT and CDR2 FQNNGV. V dropped 3 bases and J dropped 0 bases, with 9 bases sitting between them. The CDR3 DNA follows: TGTGCCAGCAGCTTGGACTACAGCTCTGGAAACACCATATATTTT. This translates into CASSLDYSSGNTIYF.

About this clone: Other nucleotide sequences in the sample specify the same CDR3. This chain uses TRBV7-2 with TRBJ1-2, with a weak D call TRBD1 (5 bases). The CDR3 has 13 residues. CDR1 and CDR2 (germline): SGHTA, FQGNSA. The V and J ends lost 4 bases and 4 bases respectively, with 10 bases between them. The CDR3 region has the DNA TGTGCCAGCAGCTACGGGACGGTCTATGGCTACACCTTC. Encoded protein: CASSYGTVYGYTF.

This clone was detected only once. The chain employs TRBV5-8 and TRBJ2-5, with D perhaps assigned TRBD1 or TRBD2 (5 bases each). The germline CDR1 and CDR2 sequences are SGHTS and YDEGEE. V lost 1 base, J lost 8 bases, and 9 bases lay in between. This CDR3 has 12 amino acids. CDR3 coding DNA: TGTGCCAGCAGCTTGAGGGACGGAACCCAGTACTTC. Residues: CASSLRDGTQYF.

As concerns this clone: The same CDR3 also results from other DNA sequences found in this sample. J is TRBJ2-2 and V is TRBV27; weak D call: TRBD2 (6 bases). Germline V gene sequence: CDR1 MNHEY, CDR2 SMNVEV (reference sequence). This CDR3 is built from 13 residues. V lost 5 bases and J lost 5, with 9 bases in between. This chain's CDR3 is CASSPRGTGELFF. Written as DNA, the CDR3 is TGTGCCAGCAGTCCGCGGGGTACCGGGGAGCTGTTTTTT.